These 31 T cell receptor beta chains were sequenced from one sample in a study of T cells in Graves' hyperthyroidism and ophthalmopathy. TCR beta CDR3 regions were amplified from RNA. The HTBI primer set was used in a first-round RT-PCR of the TCR CDR3. MiXCR was run by TCRdb on the multiplex PCR reads, yielding one entry per CDR3 protein. Of approximately 610,000 distinct CDR3 sequences in the sample, 15% to 20% were seen once. The sample taken for sequencing was blood. The receptors originated from a woman younger than 30 with Graves' hyperthyroidism.

Concerning this clonotype: One junction end does not reproduce the germline sequence, and a read error may be involved. This rearrangement joins TRBV20-1 to TRBJ1-1; 9 positions agree with TRBD1. Germline CDR1 DFQATT, CDR2 SNEGSKA (reference sequence). The length of the CDR3 is 14 residues. The CDR3 coding sequence is TGCAGTGTTAGAACCGGGACAGGGCCCGAAGAAGCTTTCTTT. Translated, it gives CSVRTGTGPEEAFF.

In its sample, this clonotype was seen many times. The chain combines TRBV6-1 with TRBJ2-5, with 7 bases identical to TRBD2. Germline CDR1 and CDR2: MNHNS and SASEGT. Unmatched junction bases numbered 5, after V lost 8 bases and J lost 5 bases. The CDR3 has 12 amino acids. Written as DNA, the CDR3 is TGTGCCAGCCATGGGGGGGGGGAGACCCAGTACTTC. It encodes CASHGGGETQYF.

The rearrangement links TRBV24-1 to TRBJ2-2, with D uncertain. Trimming cost V 4 bases and J 6 bases, with 11 bases left between them. CDR1 is KGHDR, CDR2 SFDVKD, per germline. This CDR3 spans 14 amino acids. CDR3 nucleotide sequence: TGTGCCACCAGTGACGTCCTAGGGTCCGGGGAGCTGTTTTTT. Protein sequence: CATSDVLGSGELFF.

This clonotype has a count of ten or more. This chain connects TRBV7-6 to TRBJ1-1, with D tentatively TRBD1 (5 bases). V lost 0 bases, J lost 1 base, and 9 bases lay in between. CDR1 and CDR2 (germline): SGHVS, FNYEAQ. The CDR3 extends over 15 amino acids. The CDR3 sequence is CASSLATEPNTEAFF. CDR3 nucleotide sequence: TGTGCCAGCAGCTTAGCGACAGAACCGAACACTGAAGCTTTCTTT.

This clonotype came up many times. This chain links TRBV20-1 with TRBJ1-2, with D perhaps TRBD1 (5 bases). The germline gives CDR1 DFQATT, CDR2 SNEGSKA (reference sequence). V lost 0 bases, J lost 8 bases, and 16 bases lay in between. CDR3 length: 14 residues. CDR3 residues: CSARDLARAPGYTF. The CDR3 DNA follows: TGCAGTGCTAGAGATTTGGCCAGGGCTCCCGGCTACACCTTC.

At least ten counts were recorded for this clonotype. The V and J genes are TRBV28 and TRBJ1-5, with 9 bases lining up with TRBD1. V lost 6 bases to trimming and J lost 9 bases; unmatched junction nucleotides: 12. The CDR3 consists of 15 residues. From germline, CDR1 is MDHEN and CDR2 SYDVKM. Here the CDR3 DNA reads TGTGCCAGCAGCCCCTTACGGACAGGGGTAGGGCCCCAGCATTTT. Its protein product is CASSPLRTGVGPQHF.

As to this clonotype: Since a much larger clone is just one base distant, this may be a read error. The rearrangement joins TRBV6-1 to TRBJ2-2; perhaps TRBD2 as D (5 bases). V was shortened by 4 bases and J by 1 base, with 16 bases between the two germline ends. CDR3 length equals 17 residues. CDR1 MNHNS and CDR2 SASEGT come from the germline V gene. CDR3 bases: TGTGCCAGCAGTGGAAAACTAGTGGGAGAGAACACCGGGGAGCTGTTTTTT. Translating gives CASSGKLVGENTGELFF.

This clonotype came up many times. V is TRBV10-3 and J is TRBJ2-3; D uncertain. Germline values: CDR1 ENHRY, CDR2 SYGVKD. Trimming pared 4 bases from V and 1 base from J, leaving 6 bases between. This CDR3 is built from 13 residues. In nucleotides, the CDR3 is TGTGCCATCAGTGTGGCAGGCACAGATACGCAGTATTTT. Translating gives CAISVAGTDTQYF.

This clonotype has more than one count but fewer than ten. A much larger clone is a single base away; this may be a read error. The chain couples TRBV6-5 to TRBJ1-1; 8 nucleotides agree with TRBD1. The CDR3 runs 15 residues. Germline V gives CDR1 MNHEY, CDR2 SVGAGI. The CDR3: CACSYSQGEGTEAFF. The CDR3 DNA reads as TGTGCCTGCAGTTACTCACAGGGGGAAGGGACTGAAGCTTTCTTT.

The chain employs TRBV7-9 and TRBJ1-5; TRBD1 is a possible D gene (5 bases). V lost 3 bases and J 1 base, leaving 10 bases between the germline ends. Germline assignment: CDR1 SEHNR and CDR2 FQNEAQ (reference sequence). This CDR3 contains 15 residues. The CDR3 sequence: CASSFGASSNQPQHF. The CDR3 DNA follows: TGTGCCAGCAGCTTCGGGGCTTCAAGCAATCAGCCCCAGCATTTT.

There are many counts of this clonotype. The chain uses TRBV27 and TRBJ2-7; no definite D call. There are 15 residues in the CDR3. The V and J ends lost 1 base and 0 bases respectively, with 10 bases between them. Per germline, CDR1 MNHEY and CDR2 SMNVEV (reference sequence). CDR3 loop: CASSLYLGSSYEQYF. In DNA form, the CDR3 reads TGTGCCAGCAGTTTATATCTCGGAAGCTCCTACGAGCAGTACTTC.

The J gene is TRBJ2-3, the V gene TRBV20-1; 10 bases are a match to TRBD2. V dropped 4 bases and J dropped 5; count of bases not matched to a gene: 12. This CDR3 comprises 16 residues. Germline lookup yields CDR1 DFQATT and CDR2 SNEGSKA (reference sequence). CDR3 in amino acids: CSAILASGRSEDTQYF. CDR3 bases: TGCAGTGCTATTTTGGCTAGCGGGAGATCGGAAGATACGCAGTATTTT.

The V call is TRBV25-1, the J call TRBJ1-2; D call uncertain. CDR3 length: 13 residues. V shed 5 bases and J shed 3 bases, with 10 bases lying between them. The germline gives CDR1 MGHDK, CDR2 SYGVNS. The CDR3: CASSSPDYYGYTF. The CDR3, as DNA: TGTGCCAGCAGTAGTCCTGACTACTATGGCTACACCTTC.

This chain joins TRBV10-3 and TRBJ2-2; 9 bases match TRBD2. The CDR3 runs 18 residues. Germline V gene lookup returns CDR1 ENHRY and CDR2 SYGVKD. V lost 2 bases to trimming and J lost 1 base; unmatched junction nucleotides: 8. CDR3 in amino acids: CAISEAGLAFGNTGELFF. Here the CDR3 DNA reads TGTGCCATCAGTGAGGCAGGACTAGCGTTTGGGAACACCGGGGAGCTGTTTTTT.

The V call is TRBV30, the J call TRBJ2-3, with D possibly being TRBD2 (7 bases). The CDR3 totals 13 residues. V lost 4 bases and J lost 5, with 13 bases in between. Germline V gene data show CDR1 as GTSNPN and CDR2 as SVGIG (reference sequence). CDR3 protein: CAWTGGGGDTQYF. CDR3 DNA: TGTGCCTGGACCGGGGGCGGGGGAGATACGCAGTATTTT.

This clonotype was counted a single time. A read error may explain this, as a much larger clone is one base away. The V call is TRBV28, the J call TRBJ1-1, with D unclear. V lost 7 bases and J lost 4, with 13 bases in between. The V gene's germline CDR1 is MDHEN and CDR2 SYDVKM. The CDR3 totals 13 residues. The CDR3 DNA is TGTGCCAGCACCCCAATAAGGAGCACTGAAGCTTTCTTT. Protein product: CASTPIRSTEAFF. Full variable domain (outside the CDR3, taken from reference TRBV28 and TRBJ1-1): DVKVTQSSRYLVKRTGEKVFLECVQDMDHENMFWYRQDPGLGLRLIYFSYDVKMKEKGDIPEGYSVSREKKERFSLILESASTNQTSMYLCASTPIRSTEAFFGQGTRLTVV.

The chain uses TRBV7-3 and TRBJ2-1; 12 bases fit TRBD2. The CDR3 has 14 residues. The V gene's germline CDR1 is SGHTA and CDR2 FQGTGA. After removal of 5 bases from V and 9 bases from J, the junction contained 5 bases not matched to a gene. CDR3 sequence (DNA): TGTGCCAGCAGCCTGGCACTAGCGGGGGGTGAGCAGTTCTTC. It is translated as CASSLALAGGEQFF.

This clonotype was detected once. A much larger clonotype is one base distant, so this may be a read error. This chain uses TRBV12-3 or TRBV12-4 with TRBJ2-7; either TRBD1 or TRBD2 may fit D (5 bases each). With the DNA end fitting TRBJ2-1 better, the J assignment may be wrong. The CDR3 sequence is 15 residues long. DNA of the CDR3: TGTGCCAGCAGTTTTGGGGGACCGTTCCCATACGAGCAGTTCTTC. It specifies CASSFGGPFPYEQFF.

This clonotype was found a few times. The rearrangement uses TRBV12-3 or TRBV12-4 and TRBJ1-1; D not resolved. Trimming shortened V by 5 bases and J by 5 bases, and 15 bases separated the two germline ends. There are 14 residues in the CDR3. Written as DNA, the CDR3 is TGTGCCAGCAGTCAATGGGGTGTGGGGACTGAAGCTTTCTTT. This gives the protein CASSQWGVGTEAFF.

This clonotype was detected ten times or more. The V gene is TRBV6-1, the J gene TRBJ2-5, with 8 bases aligning to TRBD1. The CDR3 extends over 14 amino acids. Germline loops: CDR1 MNHNS, CDR2 SASEGT. The J segment lost 4 bases and the V segment lost 5 bases, leaving 6 bases of the junction unmatched. CDR3 residues: CASSSGQGGETQYF. The CDR3 DNA reads TGTGCCAGCAGTTCCGGACAGGGAGGAGAGACCCAGTACTTC.

This chain connects TRBV10-3 to TRBJ1-4; 8 bases are a match to TRBD1. The V gene's germline CDR1 is ENHRY and CDR2 SYGVKD. V was pared by 6 bases and J by 1 base, with 4 bases of the junction left unmatched. This CDR3 comprises 15 residues. CDR3: CAISGTGQTNEKLFF. CDR3 coding DNA: TGTGCCATCAGCGGGACAGGTCAAACTAATGAAAAACTGTTTTTT.

The gene calls are TRBV20-1 and TRBJ2-7; 8 bases map to TRBD2. Germline loops: CDR1 DFQATT, CDR2 SNEGSKA (reference sequence). J gave up 4 bases and V 0 bases, and 11 bases lay outside the gene matches. This CDR3 comprises 16 residues. CDR3 sequence reads: CSARDGGRPFVYEQYF. CDR3 nucleotide sequence: TGCAGTGCTAGAGATGGCGGGAGGCCTTTCGTGTACGAGCAGTACTTC.

About this clonotype: It may be a read error: a sequence one base away is much more abundant. The chain is built from TRBV7-9 and TRBJ2-1; D unresolved. The CDR3 is 13 amino acids. Germline CDR1 reads SEHNR; CDR2 reads FQNEAQ (reference sequence). The CDR3, as DNA: TGTGCCAGCAGCCCGGACGACGACAATGCGCAGTTCTTC. Amino acids: CASSPDDDNAQFF. Full variable domain (rest looked up from reference TRBV7-9 and TRBJ2-1): DTGVSQNPRHKITKRGQNVTFRCDPISEHNRLYWYRQTLGQGPEFLTYFQNEAQLEKSRLLSDRFSAERPKGSFSTLEIQRTEQGDSAMYLCASSPDDDNAQFFGPGTRLTVL.

In this sample, this clonotype turned up many times. The chain carries TRBV12-3 or TRBV12-4 and TRBJ2-1; D is ambiguous. The CDR3 totals 12 residues. V gave up 6 bases and J gave up 9 bases, with 12 bases separating them. CDR3 sequence reads: CASSLPPGEQFF. The CDR3 bases are TGTGCCAGCAGCTTACCCCCGGGTGAGCAGTTCTTC.

This clonotype occurred a few times. It may be a read error: a sequence one base away is much more abundant. The final CDR3 position lacks the conserved phenylalanine or tryptophan, pointing to a likely read error. The chain employs TRBV6-1 and TRBJ1-1; no firm D call. V gave up 0 bases and J gave up 0 bases, with 5 bases separating them. The CDR3 has 14 amino acids. Germline loops: CDR1 MNHNS, CDR2 SASEGT. CDR3 DNA sequence: TGTGCCAGCAGTGAAGCGGGGATGAACACTGAAGCTTTCCTT. It yields the protein CASSEAGMNTEAFL.

The rearrangement joins TRBV9 to TRBJ1-3; D call uncertain. The germline V gene has CDR1 SGDLS and CDR2 YYNGEE. Between the trimmed V and J ends, which lost 0 bases and 6 bases, there was a span of 19 bases. The CDR3 is 17 amino acids. The CDR3 nucleotides read TGTGCCAGCAGCGTAGCTACCGGGAGGGCAGGTCAAAACACCATATATTTT. It specifies CASSVATGRAGQNTIYF.

The sample holds a few counts of this clonotype. V usage is TRBV4-2 and J usage is TRBJ2-3, with 7 bases identical to TRBD1. The CDR3 is 16 amino acids. Germline CDR1 LGHNA, CDR2 YNFKEQ. V was clipped by 3 bases and J by 1 base; unmatched bases: 7. CDR3 region: CASSQGPQGGTDTQYF. The CDR3 nucleotides are TGTGCCAGCAGCCAGGGACCGCAGGGGGGCACAGATACGCAGTATTTT.

The chain combines TRBV4-3 with TRBJ2-2; TRBD2 might be the D (6 bases). There are 17 residues in the CDR3. Germline V gene lookup returns CDR1 LGHNA and CDR2 YSLEER. Trimming removed 0 bases from V and 2 bases from J, with 13 bases in between. CDR3 nucleotide sequence: TGCGCCAGCAGCCAAGACCTTGCACTAGCAAACACCGGGGAGCTGTTTTTT. Its translation: CASSQDLALANTGELFF.

The chain combines TRBV4-1 with TRBJ1-2; 12 nucleotides agree with TRBD1. Losses at the gene ends were 2 bases for V and 8 bases for J; bases not matched to a gene: 15. CDR3 size: 18 residues. CDR1 MGHRA and CDR2 YSYEKL come from the germline V gene. The CDR3 DNA reads TGCGCCAGCAGCCAAATAATGCGCGGGACAGGGGGCCTGCGGGGCTACACCTTC. The encoded protein is CASSQIMRGTGGLRGYTF.

This clonotype was found many times. V gene TRBV18 combines with J gene TRBJ2-1; 9 bases line up with TRBD2. CDR3 length: 13 amino acids. Germline-derived CDR1 and CDR2 are KGHSH and LQKENI. V lost 2 bases to trimming and J lost 7 bases; unmatched junction nucleotides: 0. In nucleotides, the CDR3 is TGTGCCAGCTCACCAAGCGGGAGGAATGAGCAGTTCTTC. Encoded protein: CASSPSGRNEQFF.

This clonotype was picked up a small number of times. The rearrangement joins TRBV14 to TRBJ1-2, with 9 bases aligning to TRBD1. From germline, CDR1 is SGHDN and CDR2 FVKESK. The V and J ends lost 1 base and 3 bases, in that order; junction bases with no gene match: 3. The CDR3 spans 15 residues. Here the CDR3 reads CASSQVGQGYYGYTF. The CDR3 region has the DNA TGTGCCAGCAGCCAAGTGGGACAGGGATACTATGGCTACACCTTC.